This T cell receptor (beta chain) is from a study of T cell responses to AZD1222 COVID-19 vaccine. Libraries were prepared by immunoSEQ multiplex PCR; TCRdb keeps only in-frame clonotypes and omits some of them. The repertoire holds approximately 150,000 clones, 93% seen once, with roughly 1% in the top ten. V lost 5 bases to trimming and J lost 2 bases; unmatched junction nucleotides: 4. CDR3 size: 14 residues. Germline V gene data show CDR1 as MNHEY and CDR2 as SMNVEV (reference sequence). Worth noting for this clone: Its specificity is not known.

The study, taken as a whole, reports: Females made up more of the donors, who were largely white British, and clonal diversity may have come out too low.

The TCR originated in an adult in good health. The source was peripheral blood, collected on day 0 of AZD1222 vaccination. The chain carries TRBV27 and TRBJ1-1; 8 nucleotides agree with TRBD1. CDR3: CASSPTGANTEAFF. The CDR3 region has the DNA TGTGCCAGCAGTCCGACAGGGGCCAACACTGAAGCTTTCTTT.